A selection of T cell receptor beta chains follows, all from one sample in a study of regulatory T cells in long-lasting Graves disease. MiXCR, applied by TCRdb to the multiplex PCR reads, yields one record per CDR3 protein. This sample carries around 360,000 distinct CDR3 sequences, around 16% of them seen once, and the ten largest clones take around 20%. Another study also made use of these data, one on T cells in Graves' hyperthyroidism and ophthalmopathy.

Specimen: peripheral blood mononuclear cells (PBMCs), collected at new diagnosis, from a patient treated with antithyroid drugs. These receptors all come from a woman aged 18-30 years with Graves disease. Both conserved end residues are trimmed from each CDR3.

len,v_gene,CDR3aa
13,TRBV4-1,ASSHPGTGVRGYT
10,TRBV2,ASSETFHEQF
13,TRBV7-3,ASSLRLGINTEAF
12,TRBV6-2/TRBV6-3,ASSRSSGTDTQY
13,TRBV24-1,ATSDTKKGAFEQF
11,TRBV19,ASSPTNSYEQY
11,TRBV27,ASSRSPGEKLF
12,TRBV4-1,ASSPTETGNTIY
13,TRBV5-1,ASSLERETDYEQY
13,TRBV27,ASSPLGRVTDTQY
15,TRBV7-6,ASSPRPGSTSNQPQH
13,TRBV30,AWSVGQSSYNEQF
14,TRBV30,AWSVAGGGLYNEQF
13,TRBV9,ASSSSGRGGQPQH
14,TRBV11-2,ASSSADRGPSYEQY
11,TRBV25-1,ASSEYGGETQY
13,TRBV6-5,ASSYGGLAVDTQY
12,TRBV20-1,SARSSWSTDTQY
13,TRBV11-2,ASSLEAGGPETQY
11,TRBV3-1,ASSRTRYNEQF
11,TRBV6-2/TRBV6-3,ASSYPAGVGYT
13,TRBV5-1,ASSLAGTGTDTQY
16,TRBV6-2/TRBV6-3,ASGRKGHSFATNEKLF
13,TRBV30,AWKDRGLGNTEAF
11,TRBV10-1,ASNRDGDTEAF
12,TRBV5-1,ASSLGQGMTEAF
12,TRBV7-2,ASSFPGGYYEQF
13,TRBV12-3/TRBV12-4,ASRLTSEASYEQY